Each of the 27 T cell receptor beta chains below was sequenced from the same sample in a study of T cell repertoires in cytomegalovirus infection (dated by TCRdb to between 2018 and 2021). The treatment or condition tag for this specimen amounts to: in vitro stimulation with specific CMV peptide epitopes to enrich CMV-specific T cells. Sequencing was performed on an Illumina HiSeq 1500. Clones were called with MiXCR by TCRdb after fastp trimmed the public reads at Q25, and only in-frame beta chains were retained. Identical CDR3 proteins give one entry, which carries the most common genes and DNA. Across this sample there are approximately 1,000,000 distinct CDR3 sequences, with approximately 33% seen only once. Clones ranked in the top ten supply 10% to 15% of the sample. These TCRs' antigens remain unknown. The material was cultured CD8+ T cells from PBMCs, obtained from culture after CMV antigen stimulation. These receptor sequences come from a human donor in good health (CMV status not recorded). Some clones in this sample may be carry-over from other donors' samples.

This clonotype has a count of ten or more. The chain carries TRBV7-8 and TRBJ1-5, with a possible D match to TRBD1 (6 bases). The germline V gene has CDR1 SGHVS and CDR2 FQNEAQ. This CDR3 comprises 15 residues. V was clipped by 6 bases and J by 2 bases, with 14 bases between them. CDR3 sequence (DNA): TGTGCCAGCAGGGATGCCAGGGGCCGCAATCAGCCCCAGCATTTT. It translates to CASRDARGRNQPQHF.

This clonotype was counted only a few times. This chain uses TRBV6-5 with TRBJ2-3; the match to TRBD2 covers 7 bases. J was trimmed by 6 bases and V by 0 bases; bases with no gene match: 6. The CDR3 has 15 residues. Germline V gene data show CDR1 as MNHEY and CDR2 as SVGAGI. The CDR3 DNA reads as TGTGCCAGCAGTTACTCGCACGGGGGGTTGGATACGCAGTATTTT. Protein sequence: CASSYSHGGLDTQYF.

Only a few counts were recorded for this clonotype. The chain employs TRBV19 and TRBJ2-3; 10 bases line up with TRBD1. Germline trimming cut 5 bases from V and 4 bases from J; bases unmatched to any gene: 12. Germline assignment: CDR1 LNHDA and CDR2 SQIVND (reference sequence). This CDR3 region has 17 residues. The CDR3 nucleotides read TGTGCCAGTAGTCTTAACCCGGGACAGGGGTTGGCAGATACGCAGTATTTT. Its protein is CASSLNPGQGLADTQYF.

The rearrangement links TRBV4-1 to TRBJ2-2; D might be TRBD2 (5 bases). The V end lost 3 bases, the J end lost 0 bases, and 11 bases lay between the germline ends. CDR3 size: 16 residues. Germline V gene lookup returns CDR1 MGHRA and CDR2 YSYEKL. This chain's CDR3 is CASSHPSGTNTGELFF. The CDR3 DNA reads as TGCGCCAGCAGCCACCCCTCCGGGACGAACACCGGGGAGCTGTTTTTT.

This clonotype was counted between two and nine times. The V gene is TRBV20-1, the J gene TRBJ2-7, with TRBD2 matching 10 bases. The CDR3 sequence is 15 residues long. Germline assignment: CDR1 DFQATT and CDR2 SNEGSKA (reference sequence). The junction had 8 bases not matched to a gene; V was cut back by 0 bases and J by 6 bases. In DNA, the CDR3 is TGCAGTGCTAGAGATCGACTAGCGGGCTACGGCGAGCAGTACTTC. Its translation: CSARDRLAGYGEQYF.

This chain joins TRBV19 and TRBJ2-7, with TRBD2 as a possible D gene (6 bases). Trimming removed 3 bases at V and 2 bases at J, with 17 bases between. This CDR3 spans 16 amino acids. The germline CDR1 and CDR2 sequences are LNHDA and SQIVND (reference sequence). Written as DNA, the CDR3 is TGTGCCAGTAGTATTTGCCTGGCGGAGGGGCCCTACGAGCAGTACTTC. It is translated as CASSICLAEGPYEQYF.

This chain connects TRBV7-2 to TRBJ1-6, with 8 nucleotides matching TRBD1. This CDR3 is built from 15 residues. Trimming took 3 bases from V and 12 from J; bases not matched to a gene: 10. The germline CDR1 and CDR2 sequences are SGHTA and FQGNSA. CDR3 region: CASSFSQGGKGPLHF. Written as DNA, the CDR3 is TGTGCCAGCAGCTTTTCACAGGGGGGGAAGGGACCCCTCCACTTT.

The rearrangement uses TRBV20-1 and TRBJ2-7, with D uncertain. Trimming pared 0 bases from V and 3 bases from J, leaving 3 bases between. Germline V lookup: CDR1 DFQATT, CDR2 SNEGSKA (reference sequence). The CDR3 spans 11 residues. For the CDR3, the DNA is TGCAGTGCTAGAGACGTCTACGAGCAGTACGTC. Translating it yields CSARDVYEQYV.

The chain employs TRBV7-9 and TRBJ2-1; D may be TRBD1 (5 bases). CDR1 and CDR2 from the germline V gene are SEHNR and FQNEAQ (reference sequence). The ends were cut back, 4 bases at V and 4 bases at J, with 14 bases in the middle. The CDR3 loop spans 15 amino acids. The CDR3 nucleotides read TGTGCCAGCAGCTCGACAGACCTTCTTTACAATGAGCAGTTCTTC. Protein: CASSSTDLLYNEQFF.

In regard to this clonotype: This may be a read error: a much more frequent sequence differs by one nucleotide. This chain links TRBV7-2 with TRBJ1-2; D possibly corresponds to TRBD1 (5 bases). CDR1 SGHTA and CDR2 FQGNSA come from the germline V gene. V lost 7 bases and J lost 3, with 18 bases in between. The CDR3 length is 15 residues. The CDR3 DNA follows: TGTGCCAGCAATTATACCGCCGGGACGGACTATGGCTACACCTTC. Amino acids: CASNYTAGTDYGYTF.

V is TRBV6-6 and J is TRBJ2-1, with D perhaps TRBD1 (6 bases). Trimming shortened V by 10 bases and J by 7 bases, and 11 bases separated the two germline ends. Germline V CDR1 and CDR2: MNHNY, SVGAGI (reference sequence). The CDR3 has 11 residues. The DNA of the CDR3 is TGTGCCATACAGGGACCAAATGAGCAGTTCTTC. Residues: CAIQGPNEQFF.

This clonotype was seen only a few times. The chain is built from TRBV20-1 and TRBJ2-3, with unresolved D. The CDR3 has 16 residues. In germline, CDR1 is DFQATT, CDR2 SNEGSKA (reference sequence). Trimming took off 0 bases at V and 0 bases at J, with 13 bases between the two ends. This CDR3 is CSARDQWAPSTDTQYF. DNA for the CDR3: TGCAGTGCTAGAGATCAATGGGCTCCCAGCACAGATACGCAGTATTTT.

The rearrangement links TRBV15 to TRBJ2-7; a weak D match, TRBD1 (6 bases). The V end lost 3 bases, the J end lost 2 bases, and 14 bases lay between the germline ends. CDR1 and CDR2 from the germline V gene are LNHNV and YYDKDF (reference sequence). The CDR3 runs 15 residues. The chain's CDR3 is CATSRGTGTPYEQYF. The CDR3 DNA reads TGTGCCACCAGCAGGGGAACCGGGACACCCTACGAGCAGTACTTC.

The rearrangement links TRBV11-2 to TRBJ1-1, with TRBD1 matching over 8 bases. Germline CDR1 and CDR2: SGHAT and FQNNGV. The trim removed 5 bases at V and 1 base at J, leaving 6 bases unmatched. The length of the CDR3 is 15 residues. CDR3 bases: TGTGCCAGCAGCCCAACAGGGGGTCCGAACACTGAAGCTTTCTTT. Translating it yields CASSPTGGPNTEAFF.

In DNA form, the CDR3 reads TGTGCCAGCAGTGAAGATAGACACTATAGCAATCAGCCCCAGCATTTT. It translates to CASSEDRHYSNQPQHF. This rearrangement joins TRBV6-1 to TRBJ1-5; D not certain. The CDR3 consists of 16 residues. V lost 1 base and J lost 0, with 10 bases in between. Germline CDR1 MNHNS, CDR2 SASEGT.

The chain uses TRBV20-1 and TRBJ2-1; 7 positions agree with TRBD2. V lost 7 bases and J lost 7; bases outside the gene matches: 10. The germline V gene encodes CDR1 DFQATT and CDR2 SNEGSKA (reference sequence). The CDR3 length is 13 residues. The CDR3 region is CSVSGLDRNEQFF. For the CDR3, the DNA is TGCAGTGTTAGCGGACTAGATAGAAATGAGCAGTTCTTC.

This sequence joins TRBV19 and TRBJ1-1; maybe TRBD1 (5 bases). This CDR3 is 14 amino acids long. The V gene lost 2 bases and the J gene lost 2 bases, with 9 bases spanning the gap. Per germline, CDR1 LNHDA and CDR2 SQIVND (reference sequence). The CDR3 reads CASSILDINTEAFF. The CDR3, as DNA: TGTGCCAGTAGTATATTGGACATTAACACTGAAGCTTTCTTT.

The table lists this clonotype with many counts. The chain couples TRBV7-9 to TRBJ2-7, with 7 bases that match TRBD1. In germline, CDR1 is SEHNR, CDR2 FQNEAQ (reference sequence). Trimming removed 6 bases from V and 2 bases from J; junction bases left unmatched: 19. This CDR3 comprises 18 residues. CDR3 amino acids: CASSLLPAKTQGAYEQYF. CDR3 DNA: TGTGCCAGCAGTCTCCTCCCGGCTAAGACCCAGGGGGCCTACGAGCAGTACTTC.

V gene TRBV7-2 combines with J gene TRBJ2-7; 9 bases map to TRBD1. Germline CDR1 SGHTA, CDR2 FQGNSA. This CDR3 has 17 amino acids. Losses at the gene ends were 0 bases for V and 2 bases for J; bases not matched to a gene: 8. CDR3 sequence (DNA): TGTGCCAGCAGCTTAGCTTATGGGACAGGGCGCACCTACGAGCAGTACTTC. This codes for CASSLAYGTGRTYEQYF.

This clonotype was counted a few times. The rearrangement links TRBV12-3 or TRBV12-4 to TRBJ2-2; the D gene is possibly TRBD2 (5 bases). The CDR3 has 15 residues. V was shortened by 3 bases and J by 3 bases, with 11 bases between the two germline ends. Here the CDR3 DNA reads TGTGCCAGCAGTTTCAGCGGACGGGACACCGGGGAGCTGTTTTTT. This sequence encodes CASSFSGRDTGELFF.

This clonotype showed up many times. CDR3 sequence: CASSSGVFGTGSTDTQYF. CDR3 DNA: TGTGCCAGCAGTTCGGGTGTTTTTGGGACAGGGAGCACAGATACGCAGTATTTT. The chain links TRBV12-3 or TRBV12-4 to TRBJ2-3; 9 bases map to TRBD1. The CDR3 runs to 18 residues. V trimming: 4 bases; J trimming: 0 bases; junction bases outside the gene matches: 11.

The V gene is TRBV11-2, the J gene TRBJ2-2, with 9 bases matching TRBD2. With V trimmed by 6 bases and J by 2 bases, 4 bases remained unmatched. The CDR3 runs to 15 residues. Germline V gene lookup returns CDR1 SGHAT and CDR2 FQNNGV. CDR3 sequence reads: CASRPTSGNTGELFF. As DNA, the CDR3 is TGTGCCAGCAGGCCGACTAGCGGAAACACCGGGGAGCTGTTTTTT.

The CDR3 loop is CASSVGTTFNTGELFF. The CDR3 DNA sequence: TGTGCCAGCAGTGTCGGGACGACTTTTAACACCGGGGAGCTGTTTTTT. The V and J genes are TRBV6-6 and TRBJ2-2; the D call may be TRBD1 or TRBD2 (5 bases each). V was shortened by 5 bases and J by 2 bases, with 15 bases between the two germline ends. Germline CDR1 reads MNHNY; CDR2 reads SVGAGI (reference sequence). This CDR3 has 16 residues.

This clonotype occurred once. V usage is TRBV9 and J usage is TRBJ1-1; the match to TRBD1 covers 8 bases. Germline V gene data show CDR1 as SGDLS and CDR2 as YYNGEE. The CDR3 extends over 18 amino acids. The J segment lost 1 base and the V segment lost 0 bases, leaving 11 bases of the junction unmatched. CDR3 loop: CASSVGVRQGAGNTEAFF. The CDR3 DNA follows: TGTGCCAGCAGCGTAGGAGTGCGGCAGGGGGCCGGGAACACTGAAGCTTTCTTT.

This clonotype showed up just a few times. The chain has TRBV5-6 and TRBJ2-1; 7 bases align to TRBD1. Looked up from germline, CDR1 is SGHDT and CDR2 is YYEEEE. The CDR3 consists of 16 residues. Trimming took 7 bases from V and 3 from J; bases not matched to a gene: 13. The CDR3 here is CASCRDRRSYYNEQFF. The CDR3 DNA sequence: TGTGCCAGCTGCCGGGACAGACGTTCCTACTACAATGAGCAGTTCTTC.

This clonotype was observed once. This may be a read error, as it is one base from a much larger clone. J is TRBJ1-1 and V is TRBV7-2, with D maybe TRBD1 (5 bases). Germline CDR1 reads SGHTA; CDR2 reads FQGNSA. The CDR3 spans 15 residues. V lost 1 base and J lost 2, with 11 bases in between. CDR3: CASSLVSGTNTEAFF. The CDR3 DNA is TGTGCCAGCAGCTTAGTATCAGGGACTAACACTGAAGCTTTCTTT. The entire variable domain, with the rest obtained from reference TRBV7-2 and TRBJ1-1, is as follows: GAGVSQSPSNKVTEKGKDVELRCDPISGHTALYWYRQSLGQGLEFLIYFQGNSAPDKSGLPSDRFSAERTGGSVSTLTIQRTQQEDSAVYLCASSLVSGTNTEAFFGQGTRLTVV.

V is TRBV6-8 and J is TRBJ2-2; 14 nucleotides agree with TRBD2. There are 18 residues in the CDR3. The junction had 8 bases not matched to a gene; V was cut back by 7 bases and J by 1 base. The V gene's germline CDR1 is MNHGY and CDR2 SAAAGT. The CDR3 region is CASTPGLAGAQNTGELFF. DNA of the CDR3: TGTGCCAGCACCCCGGGACTAGCGGGGGCCCAGAACACCGGGGAGCTGTTTTTT.